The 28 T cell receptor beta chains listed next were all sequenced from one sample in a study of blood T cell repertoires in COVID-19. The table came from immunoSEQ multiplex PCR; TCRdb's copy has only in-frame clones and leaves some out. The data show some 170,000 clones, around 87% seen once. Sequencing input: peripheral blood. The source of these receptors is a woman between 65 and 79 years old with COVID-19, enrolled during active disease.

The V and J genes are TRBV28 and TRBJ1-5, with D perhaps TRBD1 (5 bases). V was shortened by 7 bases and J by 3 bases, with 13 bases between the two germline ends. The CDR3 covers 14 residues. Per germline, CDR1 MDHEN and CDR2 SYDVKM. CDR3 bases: TGTGCCAGCATAACGGCAGGGCCCAATCAGCCCCAGCATTTT. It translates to CASITAGPNQPQHF. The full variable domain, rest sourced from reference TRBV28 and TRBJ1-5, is DVKVTQSSRYLVKRTGEKVFLECVQDMDHENMFWYRQDPGLGLRLIYFSYDVKMKEKGDIPEGYSVSREKKERFSLILESASTNQTSMYLCASITAGPNQPQHFGDGTRLSIL.

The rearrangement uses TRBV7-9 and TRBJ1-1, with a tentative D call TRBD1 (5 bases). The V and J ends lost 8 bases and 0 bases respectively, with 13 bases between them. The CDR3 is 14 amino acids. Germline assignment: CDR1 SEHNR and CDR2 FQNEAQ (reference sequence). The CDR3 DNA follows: TGTGCCAGCGGAAAGACGGACATGAACACTGAAGCTTTCTTT. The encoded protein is CASGKTDMNTEAFF.

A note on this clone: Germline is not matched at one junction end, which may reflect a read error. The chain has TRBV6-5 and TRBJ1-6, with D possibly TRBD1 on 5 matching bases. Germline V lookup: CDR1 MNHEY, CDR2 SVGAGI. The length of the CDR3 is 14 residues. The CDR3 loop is CASSYGGDNSPLHF. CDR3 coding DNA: TGTGCCAGCAGTTACGGGGGGGATAACTCACCCCTCCACTTT.

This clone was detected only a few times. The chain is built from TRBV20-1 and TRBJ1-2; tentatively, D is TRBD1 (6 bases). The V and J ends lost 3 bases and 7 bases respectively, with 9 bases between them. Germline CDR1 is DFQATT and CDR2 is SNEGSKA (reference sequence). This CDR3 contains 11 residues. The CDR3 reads CSARSGVGYTF. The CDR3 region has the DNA TGCAGTGCTAGGTCAGGGGTTGGCTACACCTTC.

The DNA for the CDR3 is TGTGCCAGCAGTGAACGGGACAGGGTTCTCGAGCAGTACTTC. Its translation: CASSERDRVLEQYF. The V gene is TRBV6-1, the J gene TRBJ2-7; 9 bases map to TRBD1. Germline lookup yields CDR1 MNHNS and CDR2 SASEGT. The CDR3 length is 14 residues. Losses at the gene ends were 2 bases for V and 6 bases for J; bases not matched to a gene: 5.

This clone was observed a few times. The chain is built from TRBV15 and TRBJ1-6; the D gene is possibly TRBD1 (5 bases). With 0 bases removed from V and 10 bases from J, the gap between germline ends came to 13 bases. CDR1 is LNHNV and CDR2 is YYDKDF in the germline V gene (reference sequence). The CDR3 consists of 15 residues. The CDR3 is CATSRDLWGGSPLHF. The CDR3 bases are TGTGCCACCAGCAGAGATCTCTGGGGCGGATCACCCCTCCACTTT.

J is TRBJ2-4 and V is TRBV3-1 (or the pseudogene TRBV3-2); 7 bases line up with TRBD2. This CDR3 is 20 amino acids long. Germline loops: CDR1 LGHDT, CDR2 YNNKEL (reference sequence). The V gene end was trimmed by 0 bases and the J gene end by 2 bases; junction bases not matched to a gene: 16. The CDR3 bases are TGTGCCAGCAGCCAAGATACATTGGGCGGGAGTATTCGGTCCAAAAACATTCAGTACTTC. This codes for CASSQDTLGGSIRSKNIQYF.

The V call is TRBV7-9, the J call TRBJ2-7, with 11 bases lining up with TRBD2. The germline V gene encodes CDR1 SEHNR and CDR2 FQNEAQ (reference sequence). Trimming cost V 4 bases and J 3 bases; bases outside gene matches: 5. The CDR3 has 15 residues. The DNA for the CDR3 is TGTGCCAGCAGCTATTCACTAGCGGGAGACTACGAGCAGTACTTC. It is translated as CASSYSLAGDYEQYF.

CDR3 DNA: TGTGCCAGCAGAAATCGACTACAGGGAGGGGGCACTGAAGCTTTCTTT. Translated: CASRNRLQGGGTEAFF. The J gene is TRBJ1-1, the V gene TRBV6-6, with D possibly matching TRBD1 (6 bases). Germline assignment: CDR1 MNHNY and CDR2 SVGAGI (reference sequence). V dropped 6 bases and J dropped 4 bases, with 21 bases sitting between them. This CDR3 is built from 16 residues.

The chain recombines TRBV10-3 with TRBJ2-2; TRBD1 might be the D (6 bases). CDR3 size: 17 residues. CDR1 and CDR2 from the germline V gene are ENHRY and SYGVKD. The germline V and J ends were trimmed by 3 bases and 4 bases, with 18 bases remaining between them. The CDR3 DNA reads TGTGCCATCAGTGATCAGGGGTCCCAACCACTCACCGGGGAGCTGTTTTTT. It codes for CAISDQGSQPLTGELFF.

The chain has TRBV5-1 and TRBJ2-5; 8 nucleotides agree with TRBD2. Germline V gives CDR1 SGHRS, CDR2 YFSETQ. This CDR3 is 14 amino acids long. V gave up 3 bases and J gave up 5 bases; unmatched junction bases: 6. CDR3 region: CASSSAGVRETQYF. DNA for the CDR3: TGCGCCAGCAGCTCAGCGGGAGTCAGGGAGACCCAGTACTTC. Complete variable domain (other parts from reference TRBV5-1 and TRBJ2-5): KAGVTQTPRYLIKTRGQQVTLSCSPISGHRSVSWYQQTPGQGLQFLFEYFSETQRNKGNFPGRFSGRQFSNSRSEMNVSTLELGDSALYLCASSSAGVRETQYFGPGTRLLVL.

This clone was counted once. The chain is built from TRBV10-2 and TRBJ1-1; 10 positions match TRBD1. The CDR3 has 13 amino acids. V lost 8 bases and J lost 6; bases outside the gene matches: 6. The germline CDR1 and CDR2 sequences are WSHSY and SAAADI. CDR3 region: CASGRQGAAEAFF. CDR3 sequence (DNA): TGCGCCAGCGGCCGACAGGGGGCAGCTGAAGCTTTCTTT.

CDR3 DNA: TGCGCCAGCAGCTGGACCGAGGGACAGGGGACGTACACCTTC. Translated, it gives CASSWTEGQGTYTF. The chain links TRBV5-1 to TRBJ1-2; 10 bases are a match to TRBD1. CDR1 SGHRS and CDR2 YFSETQ come from the germline V gene. V lost 3 bases and J lost 11; bases outside the gene matches: 10. The CDR3 loop spans 14 amino acids.

The CDR3 protein is CASSLDRLAGGDNEQFF. Written as DNA, the CDR3 is TGTGCCAGCAGCTTAGACCGACTAGCGGGAGGAGACAATGAGCAGTTCTTC. The V call is TRBV11-3, the J call TRBJ2-1; 13 bases line up with TRBD2. This CDR3 is built from 17 residues. Germline CDR1 is SGHNT and CDR2 is YENEEA. J was trimmed by 5 bases and V by 0 bases; bases with no gene match: 4.

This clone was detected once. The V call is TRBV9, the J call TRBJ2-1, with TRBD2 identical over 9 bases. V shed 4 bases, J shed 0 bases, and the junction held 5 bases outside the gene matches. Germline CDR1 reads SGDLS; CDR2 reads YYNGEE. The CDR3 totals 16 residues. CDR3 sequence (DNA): TGTGCCAGCAGCCTAACAGCGGGAGGCTCCTACAATGAGCAGTTCTTC. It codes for CASSLTAGGSYNEQFF.

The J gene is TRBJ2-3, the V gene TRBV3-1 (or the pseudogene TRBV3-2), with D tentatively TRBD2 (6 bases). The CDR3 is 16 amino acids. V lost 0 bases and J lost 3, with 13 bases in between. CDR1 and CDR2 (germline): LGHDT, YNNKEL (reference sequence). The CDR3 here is CASSQDSGVTTDTQYF. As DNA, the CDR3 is TGTGCCAGCAGCCAAGATTCGGGAGTCACGACAGATACGCAGTATTTT.

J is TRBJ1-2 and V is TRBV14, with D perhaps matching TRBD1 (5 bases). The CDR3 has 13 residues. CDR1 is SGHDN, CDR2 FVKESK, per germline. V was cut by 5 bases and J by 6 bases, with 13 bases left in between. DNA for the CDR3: TGTGCCAGCAGCGTAGGGGTTGGGCATGGCTACACCTTC. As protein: CASSVGVGHGYTF.

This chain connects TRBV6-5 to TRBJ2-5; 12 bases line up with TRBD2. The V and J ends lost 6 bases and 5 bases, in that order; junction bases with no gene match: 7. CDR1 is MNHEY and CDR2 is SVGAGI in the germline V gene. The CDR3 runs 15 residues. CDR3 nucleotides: TGTGCCAGCAGCAAACTTCTAGCGGGGGGGGAGACCCAGTACTTC. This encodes CASSKLLAGGETQYF.

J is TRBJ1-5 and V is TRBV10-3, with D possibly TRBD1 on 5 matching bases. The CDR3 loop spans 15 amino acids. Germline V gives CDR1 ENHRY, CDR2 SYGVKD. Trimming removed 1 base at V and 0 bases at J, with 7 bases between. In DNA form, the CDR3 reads TGTGCCATCAGTGAGTACGGGGGTAGCAATCAGCCCCAGCATTTT. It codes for CAISEYGGSNQPQHF.

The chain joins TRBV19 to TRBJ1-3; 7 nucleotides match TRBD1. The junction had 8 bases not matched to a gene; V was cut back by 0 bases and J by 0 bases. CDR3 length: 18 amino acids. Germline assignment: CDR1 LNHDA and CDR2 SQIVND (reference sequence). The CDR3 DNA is TGTGCCAGTAGTATAGATGGGACAGCCGCACTCTCTGGAAACACCATATATTTT. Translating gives CASSIDGTAALSGNTIYF.

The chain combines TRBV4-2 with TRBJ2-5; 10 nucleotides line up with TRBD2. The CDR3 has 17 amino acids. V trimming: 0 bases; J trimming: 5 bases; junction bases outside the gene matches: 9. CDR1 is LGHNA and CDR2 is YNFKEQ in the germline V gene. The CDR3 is CASSQEGRLAGVETQYF. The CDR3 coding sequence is TGTGCCAGCAGCCAAGAAGGTCGGCTAGCGGGAGTTGAGACCCAGTACTTC.

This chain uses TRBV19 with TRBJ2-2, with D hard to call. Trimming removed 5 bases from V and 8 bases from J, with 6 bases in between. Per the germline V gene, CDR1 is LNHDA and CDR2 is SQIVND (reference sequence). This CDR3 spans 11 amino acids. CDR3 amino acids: CASSLLGELFF. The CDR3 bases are TGTGCCAGTAGTCTCCTTGGGGAGCTGTTTTTT.

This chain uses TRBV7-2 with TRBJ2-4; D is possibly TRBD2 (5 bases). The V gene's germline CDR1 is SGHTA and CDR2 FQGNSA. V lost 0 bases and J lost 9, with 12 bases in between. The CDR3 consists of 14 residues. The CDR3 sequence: CASSLAAAGSIQYF. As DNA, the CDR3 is TGTGCCAGCAGCTTAGCTGCCGCGGGCAGCATTCAGTACTTC.

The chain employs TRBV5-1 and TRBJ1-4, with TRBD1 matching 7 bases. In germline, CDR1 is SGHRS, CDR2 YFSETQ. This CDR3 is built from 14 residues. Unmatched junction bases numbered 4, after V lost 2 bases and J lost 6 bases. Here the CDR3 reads CASSFKGADEKLFF. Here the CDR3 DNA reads TGCGCCAGCAGCTTTAAGGGGGCAGATGAAAAACTGTTTTTT.

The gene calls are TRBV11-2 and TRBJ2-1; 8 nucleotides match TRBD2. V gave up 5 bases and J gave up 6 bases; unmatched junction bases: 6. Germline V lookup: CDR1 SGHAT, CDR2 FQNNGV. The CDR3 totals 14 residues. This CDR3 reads CASSPGGVGNEQFF. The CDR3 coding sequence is TGTGCCAGCAGCCCGGGGGGGGTGGGCAATGAGCAGTTCTTC.

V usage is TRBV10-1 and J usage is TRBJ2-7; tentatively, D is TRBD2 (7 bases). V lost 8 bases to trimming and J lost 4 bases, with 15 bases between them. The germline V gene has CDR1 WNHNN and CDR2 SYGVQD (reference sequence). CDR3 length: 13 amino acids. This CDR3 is CASGRGDGYEQYF. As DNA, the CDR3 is TGCGCCAGCGGGAGGGGGGATGGGTACGAGCAGTACTTC.

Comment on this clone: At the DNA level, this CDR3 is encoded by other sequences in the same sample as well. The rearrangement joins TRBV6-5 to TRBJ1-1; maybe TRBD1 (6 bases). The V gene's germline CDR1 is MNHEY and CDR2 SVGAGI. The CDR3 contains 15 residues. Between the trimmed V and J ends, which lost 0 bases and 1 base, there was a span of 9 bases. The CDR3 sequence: CASSYSRGGNTEAFF. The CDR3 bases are TGTGCCAGCAGTTACTCAAGGGGGGGGAACACTGAAGCTTTCTTT.

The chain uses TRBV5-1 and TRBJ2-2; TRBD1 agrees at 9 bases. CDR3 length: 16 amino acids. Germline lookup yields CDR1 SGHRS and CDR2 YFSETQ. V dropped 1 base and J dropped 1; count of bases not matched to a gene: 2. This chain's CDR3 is CASSLTGQGNTGELFF. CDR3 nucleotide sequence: TGCGCCAGCAGCTTGACGGGACAGGGGAACACCGGGGAGCTGTTTTTT.